This TCR beta chain was captured in a study of high-grade serous ovarian cancer treatment subgroups. At the level of the study: On average, just over 14,000 reads and under 9,000 unique TCR beta rearrangements were obtained per sample. The study's findings and limits: Clonal relatedness tracked neoantigen level, and by trend copy number and mutation load.

Notes on this clone: Its antigen is not identified.

Tumor tissue was taken before any definitive surgery or chemotherapy was given. Repertoires were generated with immunoSEQ multiplex PCR, while TCRdb's copy carries only in-frame clones and drops some. The data hold approximately 6,200 clones, with 70% observed a single time. This CDR3 is 15 amino acids long. V was pared by 3 bases and J by 2 bases, with 2 bases of the junction left unmatched. Germline CDR1 LGHNA, CDR2 YNFKEQ. The rearrangement joins TRBV4-2 to TRBJ2-3; TRBD2 agrees at 10 bases. The sequenced sample consisted of tumor tissue. The sequence was collected from a human donor with high-grade serous ovarian cancer. The CDR3 nucleotides are TGTGCCAGCAGCCATCTAGCGGGGGTCACAGATACGCAGTATTTT. This codes for CASSHLAGVTDTQYF.